Presented here are 10 T cell receptor beta chains from one specimen sequenced in a study of T cell changes during pregnancy in multiple sclerosis. Repertoires were generated with immunoSEQ multiplex PCR, while TCRdb's copy carries only in-frame clones and drops some. The table has about 54,000 clones, around 90% seen once; the top ten hold approximately 1%. Sequenced material: peripheral blood, taken after pregnancy. Receptors were obtained from a female donor in good health, enrolled as a control in a pregnancy study.

This clone was picked up one time. The V call is TRBV10-2, the J call TRBJ2-1, with 7 positions matching TRBD2. The V gene's germline CDR1 is WSHSY and CDR2 SAAADI. This CDR3 is built from 15 residues. The V and J ends lost 7 bases and 6 bases, in that order; junction bases with no gene match: 12. The chain's CDR3 is CASTIGAGLGNEQFF. DNA of the CDR3: TGCGCCAGCACCATCGGAGCGGGGCTCGGCAATGAGCAGTTCTTC.

The chain joins TRBV5-1 to TRBJ1-2; D is unclear. Per germline, CDR1 SGHRS and CDR2 YFSETQ. The CDR3 spans 13 residues. Between the trimmed V and J ends, which lost 0 bases and 8 bases, there was a span of 11 bases. The CDR3 DNA reads TGCGCCAGCAGCTTGGGCAGCTCCGGGGGCTACACCTTC. Its translation: CASSLGSSGGYTF.

This chain joins TRBV29-1 and TRBJ2-1, with a tentative D call TRBD2 (7 bases). Trimming removed 4 bases from V and 0 bases from J, with 13 bases in between. Germline assignment: CDR1 SQVTM and CDR2 ANQGSEA. This CDR3 is built from 15 residues. The CDR3 bases are TGCAGCGTTGGGGGGGGCAGCGTCTCCTACAATGAGCAGTTCTTC. This translates into CSVGGGSVSYNEQFF.

The CDR3 reads CASSVSSYEQYF. In nucleotides, the CDR3 is TGTGCCAGCAGTGTCTCCTCCTACGAGCAGTACTTC. J is TRBJ2-7 and V is TRBV2; no clear D. Germline V lookup: CDR1 SNHLY, CDR2 FYNNEI. Between the trimmed V and J ends, which lost 4 bases and 0 bases, there was a span of 4 bases. CDR3 length: 12 residues.

The rearrangement joins TRBV27 to TRBJ1-2; D unclear. This CDR3 contains 9 residues. Trimming removed 7 bases at V and 6 bases at J, with 3 bases between. Germline V lookup: CDR1 MNHEY, CDR2 SMNVEV (reference sequence). The CDR3 is CASTDGYTF. CDR3 in DNA: TGTGCCAGCACAGATGGCTACACCTTC.

The V call is TRBV7-2, the J call TRBJ1-2; 7 bases map to TRBD1. Germline CDR1 is SGHTA and CDR2 is FQGNSA. CDR3 length: 17 amino acids. Unmatched junction bases numbered 12, after V lost 1 base and J lost 4 bases. Here the CDR3 reads CASSLGGAGGWGYGYTF. CDR3 coding DNA: TGTGCCAGCAGCTTAGGTGGTGCAGGGGGTTGGGGCTATGGCTACACCTTC.

The CDR3 DNA is TGCGCCAGCAGCCAAGGGAGGGGGCGGACTGAAGCTTTCTTT. Protein product: CASSQGRGRTEAFF. The gene calls are TRBV4-1 and TRBJ1-1, with 7 nucleotides matching TRBD1. V dropped 1 base and J dropped 5; count of bases not matched to a gene: 4. The germline V gene has CDR1 MGHRA and CDR2 YSYEKL. The CDR3 is 14 residues long.

V gene TRBV5-1 combines with J gene TRBJ1-2; 7 bases are a match to TRBD1. The V and J ends lost 0 bases and 7 bases, in that order; junction bases with no gene match: 9. Per the germline V gene, CDR1 is SGHRS and CDR2 is YFSETQ. The CDR3 contains 15 residues. The CDR3 DNA sequence: TGCGCCAGCAGCTTGGTTGTAGGGGGCGGAGGTGGCTACACCTTC. The encoded protein is CASSLVVGGGGGYTF.

The rearrangement links TRBV28 to TRBJ2-7; 12 positions match TRBD2. V was pared by 4 bases and J by 4 bases, with 8 bases of the junction left unmatched. The CDR3 is 16 residues long. CDR1 is MDHEN, CDR2 SYDVKM, per germline. The CDR3 region is CASSSPGLAGLYEQYF. For the CDR3, the DNA is TGTGCCAGCAGTTCGCCCGGACTAGCGGGATTGTACGAGCAGTACTTC.

This chain connects TRBV6-4 to TRBJ2-6; D perhaps matches TRBD1 (6 bases). The CDR3 consists of 19 residues. With 0 bases removed from V and 0 bases from J, the gap between germline ends came to 15 bases. From germline, CDR1 is MRHNA and CDR2 SNTAGT. CDR3 in DNA: TGTGCCAGCAGTGACTCGGGGGCAGGGTCCGGCTCTGGGGCCAACGTCCTGACTTTC. Its translation: CASSDSGAGSGSGANVLTF.